This T cell receptor (beta chain) emerged from a study of T cells in Graves' hyperthyroidism and ophthalmopathy. Study-wide results and caveats: The model predicted ophthalmopathy a median around 6.5 months before onset. Most clonotypes expanded in the thyroid (above 0.001) were also present in blood.

Germline CDR1 MNHNS, CDR2 SASEGT. The CDR3 length is 13 residues. Trimming cost V 7 bases and J 0 bases, with 6 bases left between them. A remark on this clonotype: What it binds is unknown.

Sample collection date corresponds to first hyperthyroidism diagnosis, prior to any ophthalmopathy symptoms. Each 10 ml fresh peripheral blood draw supplied the PBMCs. Researchers took RNA transcripts and amplified the TCR beta CDR3 regions from them. Primed by the HTBI set, a first-round RT-PCR was run on the TCR CDR3. TCRdb ran MiXCR on the multiplex PCR reads and lists one entry per CDR3 protein. Of roughly 360,000 distinct CDR3 sequences listed, approximately 15% were seen once; the top ten hold around 21%. The chain has TRBV6-1 and TRBJ2-2; no clear D. This clonotype was sampled from a man between 25 and 39 years old with Graves' hyperthyroidism that later progressed to Graves' ophthalmopathy. The sample was blood. DNA for the CDR3: TGTGCCAGCAAAAGTCCGAACACCGGGGAGCTGTTTTTT. It is translated as CASKSPNTGELFF.